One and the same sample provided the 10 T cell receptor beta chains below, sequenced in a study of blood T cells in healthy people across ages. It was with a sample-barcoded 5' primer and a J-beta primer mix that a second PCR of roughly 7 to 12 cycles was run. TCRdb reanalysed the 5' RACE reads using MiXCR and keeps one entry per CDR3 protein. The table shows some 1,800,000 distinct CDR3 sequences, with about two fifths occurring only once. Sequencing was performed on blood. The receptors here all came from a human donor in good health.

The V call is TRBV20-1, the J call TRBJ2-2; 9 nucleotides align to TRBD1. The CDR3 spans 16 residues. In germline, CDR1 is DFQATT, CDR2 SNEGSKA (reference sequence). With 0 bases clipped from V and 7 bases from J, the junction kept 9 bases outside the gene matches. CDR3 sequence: CSARDRTGATGGELFF. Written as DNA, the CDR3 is TGCAGTGCTAGAGATCGGACAGGGGCCACCGGCGGGGAGCTGTTTTTT.

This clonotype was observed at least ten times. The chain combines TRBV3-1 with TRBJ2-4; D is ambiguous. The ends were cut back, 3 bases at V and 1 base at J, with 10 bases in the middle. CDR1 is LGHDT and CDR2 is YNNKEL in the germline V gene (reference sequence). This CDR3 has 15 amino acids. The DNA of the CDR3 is TGTGCCAGCAGCCACCAGGCTCACGCCAAAAACATTCAGTACTTC. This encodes CASSHQAHAKNIQYF.

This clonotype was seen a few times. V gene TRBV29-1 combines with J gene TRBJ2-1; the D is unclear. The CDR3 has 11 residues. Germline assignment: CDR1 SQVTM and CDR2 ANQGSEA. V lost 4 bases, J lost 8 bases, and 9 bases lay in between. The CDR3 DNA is TGCAGCGTTGTCTTCCGGGATGAGCAGTTCTTC. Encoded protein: CSVVFRDEQFF.

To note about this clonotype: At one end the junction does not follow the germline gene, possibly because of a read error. CDR3 DNA: TGTACCAGCAGCTTAGGGGGCCACCGGGGTACCGATGAAAAACTGTTTTTT. This codes for CTSSLGGHRGTDEKLFF. The J gene is TRBJ1-4, the V gene TRBV11-1, with 7 positions matching TRBD1. Germline V lookup: CDR1 SGHAT, CDR2 FQDESV (reference sequence). The length of the CDR3 is 17 residues. Combining the CDR3 with reference TRBV11-1 and TRBJ1-4 gives the whole variable domain EAEVAQSPRYKITEKSQAVAFWCDPISGHATLYWYRQILGQGPELLVQFQDESVVDDSQLPKDRFSAERLKGVDSTLKIQPAELGDSAMYLCTSSLGGHRGTDEKLFFGSGTQLSVL.

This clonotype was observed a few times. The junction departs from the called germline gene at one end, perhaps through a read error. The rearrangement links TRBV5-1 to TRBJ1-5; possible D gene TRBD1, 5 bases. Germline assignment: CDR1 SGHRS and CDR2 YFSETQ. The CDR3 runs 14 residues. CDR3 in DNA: TGTGCCAGCAGCTTAGAGGCGGGGGATCAGCCCCAGCATTTT. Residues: CASSLEAGDQPQHF.

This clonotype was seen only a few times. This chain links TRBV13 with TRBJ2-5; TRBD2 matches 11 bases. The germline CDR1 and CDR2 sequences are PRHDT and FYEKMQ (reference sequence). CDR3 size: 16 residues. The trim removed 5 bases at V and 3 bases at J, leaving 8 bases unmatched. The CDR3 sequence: CASSSDPTSGEETQYF. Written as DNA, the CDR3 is TGTGCCAGCAGCAGTGATCCGACTAGCGGGGAAGAGACCCAGTACTTC.

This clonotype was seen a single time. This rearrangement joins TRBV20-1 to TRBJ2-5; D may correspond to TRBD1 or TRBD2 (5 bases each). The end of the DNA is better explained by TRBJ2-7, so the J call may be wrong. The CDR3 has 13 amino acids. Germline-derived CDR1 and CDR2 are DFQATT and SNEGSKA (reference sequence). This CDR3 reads CSASWGTPLEQYF. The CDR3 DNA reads TGCAGTGCTAGTTGGGGGACCCCTCTCGAGCAGTACTTC.

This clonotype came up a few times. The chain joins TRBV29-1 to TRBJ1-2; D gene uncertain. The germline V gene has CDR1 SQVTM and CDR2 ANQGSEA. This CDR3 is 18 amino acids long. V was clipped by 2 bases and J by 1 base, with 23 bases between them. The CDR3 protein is CSVERETTPNSNNYGYTF. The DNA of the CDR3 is TGCAGCGTTGAACGAGAGACAACCCCAAACTCGAATAACTATGGCTACACCTTC.

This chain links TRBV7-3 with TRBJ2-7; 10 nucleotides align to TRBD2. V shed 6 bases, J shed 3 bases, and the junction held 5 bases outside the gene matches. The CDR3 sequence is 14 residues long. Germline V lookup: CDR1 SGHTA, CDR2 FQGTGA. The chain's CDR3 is CASRVAGGNYEQYF. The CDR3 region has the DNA TGTGCCAGCAGGGTAGCGGGAGGAAACTACGAGCAGTACTTC.

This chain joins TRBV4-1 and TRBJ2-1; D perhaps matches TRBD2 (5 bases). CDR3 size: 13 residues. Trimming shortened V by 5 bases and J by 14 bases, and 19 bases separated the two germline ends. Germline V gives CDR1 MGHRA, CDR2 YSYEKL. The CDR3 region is CASSLVDREKEFF. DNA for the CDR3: TGCGCCAGCAGCTTAGTAGACCGGGAAAAAGAGTTCTTC.